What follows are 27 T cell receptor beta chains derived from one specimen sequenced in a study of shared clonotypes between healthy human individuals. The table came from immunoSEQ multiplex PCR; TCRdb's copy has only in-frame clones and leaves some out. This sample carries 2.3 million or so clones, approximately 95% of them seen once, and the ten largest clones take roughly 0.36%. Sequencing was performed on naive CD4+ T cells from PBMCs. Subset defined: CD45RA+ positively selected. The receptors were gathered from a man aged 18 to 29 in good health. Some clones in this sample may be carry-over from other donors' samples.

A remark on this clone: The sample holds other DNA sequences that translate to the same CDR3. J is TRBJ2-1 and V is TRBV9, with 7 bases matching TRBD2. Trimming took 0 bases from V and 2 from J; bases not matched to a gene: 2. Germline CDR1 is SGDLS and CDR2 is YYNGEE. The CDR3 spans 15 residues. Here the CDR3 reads CASSVVSGAYNEQFF. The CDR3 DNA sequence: TGTGCCAGCAGCGTAGTGAGCGGGGCCTACAATGAGCAGTTCTTC.

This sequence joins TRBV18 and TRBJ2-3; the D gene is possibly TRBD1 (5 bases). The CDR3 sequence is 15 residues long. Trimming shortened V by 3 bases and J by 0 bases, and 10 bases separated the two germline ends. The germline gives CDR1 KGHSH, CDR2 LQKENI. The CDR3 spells CASSPGRASTDTQYF. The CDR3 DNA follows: TGTGCCAGCTCACCGGGCAGGGCCAGCACAGATACGCAGTATTTT. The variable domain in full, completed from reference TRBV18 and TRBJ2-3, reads NAGVMQNPRHLVRRRGQEARLRCSPMKGHSHVYWYRQLPEEGLKFMVYLQKENIIDESGMPKERFSAEFPKEGPSILRIQQVVRGDSAAYFCASSPGRASTDTQYFGPGTRLTVL.

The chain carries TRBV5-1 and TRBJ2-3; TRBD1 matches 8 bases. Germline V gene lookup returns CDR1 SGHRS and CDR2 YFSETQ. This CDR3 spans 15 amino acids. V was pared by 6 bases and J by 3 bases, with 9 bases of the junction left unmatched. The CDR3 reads CASTPPQGATDTQYF. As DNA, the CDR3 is TGCGCCAGCACCCCCCCTCAGGGGGCAACAGATACGCAGTATTTT.

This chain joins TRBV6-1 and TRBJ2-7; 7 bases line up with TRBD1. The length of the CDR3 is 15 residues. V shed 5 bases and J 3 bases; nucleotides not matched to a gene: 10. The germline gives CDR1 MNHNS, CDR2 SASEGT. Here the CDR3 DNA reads TGTGCCAGCAGTACACAGGGACAGCCTCTCTACGAGCAGTACTTC. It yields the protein CASSTQGQPLYEQYF.

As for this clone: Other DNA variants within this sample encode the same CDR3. CDR3 sequence reads: CASSPSGNEQFF. The DNA of the CDR3 is TGTGCCAGCAGTCCTAGCGGGAATGAGCAGTTCTTC. The gene calls are TRBV6-6 and TRBJ2-1; the match to TRBD2 covers 8 bases. Germline CDR1 reads MNHNY; CDR2 reads SVGAGI (reference sequence). The CDR3 runs to 12 residues. The junction had 1 base not matched to a gene; V was cut back by 5 bases and J by 7 bases.

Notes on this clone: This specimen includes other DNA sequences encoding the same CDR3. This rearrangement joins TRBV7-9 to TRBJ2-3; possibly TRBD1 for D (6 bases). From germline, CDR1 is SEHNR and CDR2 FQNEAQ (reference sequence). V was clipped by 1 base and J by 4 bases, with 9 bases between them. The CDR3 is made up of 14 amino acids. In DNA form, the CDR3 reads TGTGCCAGCAGCTTAGGCAGGGGCGCAGATACGCAGTATTTT. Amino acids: CASSLGRGADTQYF.

The CDR3 region has the DNA TGTGCCAGCGCCGGACTAGCGGGGGACCAAGAGACCCAGTACTTC. Encoded protein: CASAGLAGDQETQYF. This chain joins TRBV5-6 and TRBJ2-5; 13 bases fit TRBD2. The CDR3 extends over 15 amino acids. Germline V gene sequence: CDR1 SGHDT, CDR2 YYEEEE. Trimming removed 7 bases from V and 0 bases from J; junction bases left unmatched: 3.

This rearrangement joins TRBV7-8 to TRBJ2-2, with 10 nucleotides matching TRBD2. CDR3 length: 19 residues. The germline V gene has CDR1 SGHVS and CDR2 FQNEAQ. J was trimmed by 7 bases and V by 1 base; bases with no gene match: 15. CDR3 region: CASSLGWKREGLYGGELFF. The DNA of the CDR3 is TGTGCCAGCAGCTTAGGGTGGAAGCGGGAGGGCCTATATGGCGGGGAGCTGTTTTTT.

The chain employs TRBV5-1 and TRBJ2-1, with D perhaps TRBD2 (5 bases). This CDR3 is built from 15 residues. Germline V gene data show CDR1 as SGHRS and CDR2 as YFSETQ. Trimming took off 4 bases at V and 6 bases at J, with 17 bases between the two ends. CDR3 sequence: CASSITGIWINEQFF. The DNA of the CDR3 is TGCGCCAGCAGCATAACCGGGATATGGATCAATGAGCAGTTCTTC.

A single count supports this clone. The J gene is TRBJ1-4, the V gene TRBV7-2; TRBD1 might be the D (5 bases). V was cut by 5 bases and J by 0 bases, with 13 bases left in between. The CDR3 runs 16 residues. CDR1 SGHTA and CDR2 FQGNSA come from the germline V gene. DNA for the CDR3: TGTGCCAGCAGCCCGACGACGGGGGCAACTAATGAAAAACTGTTTTTT. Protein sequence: CASSPTTGATNEKLFF. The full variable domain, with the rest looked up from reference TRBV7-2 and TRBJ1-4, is GAGVSQSPSNKVTEKGKDVELRCDPISGHTALYWYRQSLGQGLEFLIYFQGNSAPDKSGLPSDRFSAERTGGSVSTLTIQRTQQEDSAVYLCASSPTTGATNEKLFFGSGTQLSVL.

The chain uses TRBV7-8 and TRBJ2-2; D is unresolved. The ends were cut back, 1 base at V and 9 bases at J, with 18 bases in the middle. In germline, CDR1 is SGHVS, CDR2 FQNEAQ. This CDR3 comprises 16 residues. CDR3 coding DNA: TGTGCCAGCAGCTTAGATCGACGGGTTGATTTCCGGGAGCTGTTTTTT. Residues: CASSLDRRVDFRELFF. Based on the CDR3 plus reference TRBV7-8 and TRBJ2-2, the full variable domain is GAGVSQSPRYKVAKRGQDVALRCDPISGHVSLFWYQQALGQGPEFLTYFQNEAQLDKSGLPSDRFFAERPEGSVSTLKIQRTQQEDSAVYLCASSLDRRVDFRELFFGEGSRLTVL.

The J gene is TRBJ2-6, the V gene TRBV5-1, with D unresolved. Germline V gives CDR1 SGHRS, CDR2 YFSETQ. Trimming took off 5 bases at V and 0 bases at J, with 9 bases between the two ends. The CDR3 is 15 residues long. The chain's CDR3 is CASRSESSGANVLTF. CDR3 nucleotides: TGCGCCAGCAGATCCGAAAGCTCTGGGGCCAACGTCCTGACTTTC.

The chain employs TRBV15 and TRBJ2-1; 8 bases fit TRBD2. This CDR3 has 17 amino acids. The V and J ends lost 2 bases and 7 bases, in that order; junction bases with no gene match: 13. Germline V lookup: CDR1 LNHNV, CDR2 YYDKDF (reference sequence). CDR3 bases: TGTGCCACCAGCAGATTAACGACCGGGACTAGTAGGAATGAGCAGTTCTTC. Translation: CATSRLTTGTSRNEQFF.

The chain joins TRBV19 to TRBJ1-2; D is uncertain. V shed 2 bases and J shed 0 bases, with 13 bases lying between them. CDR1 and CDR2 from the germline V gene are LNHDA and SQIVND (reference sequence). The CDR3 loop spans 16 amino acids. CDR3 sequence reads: CASSISGAGPNYGYTF. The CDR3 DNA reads TGTGCCAGTAGTATAAGTGGCGCAGGACCTAACTATGGCTACACCTTC.

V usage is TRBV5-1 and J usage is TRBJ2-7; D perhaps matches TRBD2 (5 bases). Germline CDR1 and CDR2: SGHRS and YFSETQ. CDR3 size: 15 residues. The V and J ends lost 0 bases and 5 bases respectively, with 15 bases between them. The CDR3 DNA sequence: TGCGCCAGCAGCTTGGGGGGATCGGTCGGGAACGAGCAGTACTTC. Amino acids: CASSLGGSVGNEQYF.

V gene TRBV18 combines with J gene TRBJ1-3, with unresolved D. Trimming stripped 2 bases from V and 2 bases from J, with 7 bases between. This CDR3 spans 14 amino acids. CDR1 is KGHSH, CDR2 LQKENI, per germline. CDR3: CASSPVQTGNTIYF. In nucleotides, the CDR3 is TGTGCCAGCTCACCAGTGCAGACTGGAAACACCATATATTTT.

The DNA for the CDR3 is TGTGCCAGCAGTGAAGGGGATCGCAGGGTGAATCAGCCCCAGCATTTT. Translated, it gives CASSEGDRRVNQPQHF. The chain links TRBV6-1 to TRBJ1-5; D may be TRBD1 (5 bases). Germline V gives CDR1 MNHNS, CDR2 SASEGT. Trimming cost V 1 base and J 4 bases, with 14 bases left between them. The CDR3 runs 16 residues.

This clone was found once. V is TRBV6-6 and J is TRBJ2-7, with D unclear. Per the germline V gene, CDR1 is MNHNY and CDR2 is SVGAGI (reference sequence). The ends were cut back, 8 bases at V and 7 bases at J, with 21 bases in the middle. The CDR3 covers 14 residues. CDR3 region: CASAPGSFVGEQYF. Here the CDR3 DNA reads TGTGCCAGCGCCCCCGGCAGTTTTGTGGGGGAGCAGTACTTC.

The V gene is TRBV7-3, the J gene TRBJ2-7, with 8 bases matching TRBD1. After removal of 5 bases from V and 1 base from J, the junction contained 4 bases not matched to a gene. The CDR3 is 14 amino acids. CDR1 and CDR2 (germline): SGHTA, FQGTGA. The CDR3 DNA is TGTGCCAGCAGCCCAACAGGGGGTTCCTACGAGCAGTACTTC. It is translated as CASSPTGGSYEQYF.

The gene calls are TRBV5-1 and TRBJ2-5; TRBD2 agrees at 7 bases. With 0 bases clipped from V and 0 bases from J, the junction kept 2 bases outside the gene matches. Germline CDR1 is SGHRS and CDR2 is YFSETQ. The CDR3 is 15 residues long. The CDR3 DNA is TGCGCCAGCAGCTTGGCAAGCGGGAACCAAGAGACCCAGTACTTC. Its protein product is CASSLASGNQETQYF. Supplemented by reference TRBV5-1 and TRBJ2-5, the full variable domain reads KAGVTQTPRYLIKTRGQQVTLSCSPISGHRSVSWYQQTPGQGLQFLFEYFSETQRNKGNFPGRFSGRQFSNSRSEMNVSTLELGDSALYLCASSLASGNQETQYFGPGTRLLVL.

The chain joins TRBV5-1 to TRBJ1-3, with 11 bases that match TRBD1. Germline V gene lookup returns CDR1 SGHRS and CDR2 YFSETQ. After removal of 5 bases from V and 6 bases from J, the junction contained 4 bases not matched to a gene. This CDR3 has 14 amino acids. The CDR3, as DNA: TGCGCCAGCAGTCAAGGACAGGGGGCAAACACCATATATTTT. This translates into CASSQGQGANTIYF.

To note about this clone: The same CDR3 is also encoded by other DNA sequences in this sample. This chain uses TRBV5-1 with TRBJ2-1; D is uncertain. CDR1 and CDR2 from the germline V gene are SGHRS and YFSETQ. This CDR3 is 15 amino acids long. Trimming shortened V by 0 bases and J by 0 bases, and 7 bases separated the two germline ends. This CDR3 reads CASSLAPGSYNEQFF. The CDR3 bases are TGCGCCAGCAGCTTGGCCCCGGGCTCCTACAATGAGCAGTTCTTC.

Here the CDR3 reads CSLRDTNEKLFF. The CDR3 region has the DNA TGCAGCCTCAGGGATACTAATGAAAAACTGTTTTTT. The chain combines TRBV29-1 with TRBJ1-4, with a possible D match to TRBD1 (5 bases). V lost 8 bases, J lost 2 bases, and 9 bases lay in between. Germline V gives CDR1 SQVTM, CDR2 ANQGSEA. CDR3 length: 12 residues.

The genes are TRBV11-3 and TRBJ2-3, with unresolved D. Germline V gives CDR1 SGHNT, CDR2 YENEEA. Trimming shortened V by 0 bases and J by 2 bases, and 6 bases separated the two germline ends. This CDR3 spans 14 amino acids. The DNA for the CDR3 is TGTGCCAGCAGCTTAGAAACCCACACAGATACGCAGTATTTT. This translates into CASSLETHTDTQYF. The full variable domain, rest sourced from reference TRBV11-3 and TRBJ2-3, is EAGVVQSPRYKIIEKKQPVAFWCNPISGHNTLYWYLQNLGQGPELLIRYENEEAVDDSQLPKDRFSAERLKGVDSTLKIQPAELGDSAVYLCASSLETHTDTQYFGPGTRLTVL.

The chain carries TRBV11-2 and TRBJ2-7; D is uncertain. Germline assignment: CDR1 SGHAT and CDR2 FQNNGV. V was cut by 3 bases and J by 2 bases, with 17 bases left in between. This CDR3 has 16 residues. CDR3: CASSFRRALGTYEQYF. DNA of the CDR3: TGTGCCAGCAGCTTTCGAAGGGCCCTGGGAACCTACGAGCAGTACTTC.

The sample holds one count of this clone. CDR3 in DNA: TGTGCCAGCAGCTTAAAGGCGAGCAGGGCGGGGGAGCAGTTCTTC. This codes for CASSLKASRAGEQFF. The J gene is TRBJ2-1, the V gene TRBV7-9; possibly TRBD2 for D (6 bases). The V end lost 2 bases, the J end lost 10 bases, and 18 bases lay between the germline ends. The CDR3 is 15 amino acids. Germline-derived CDR1 and CDR2 are SEHNR and FQNEAQ (reference sequence). Full variable domain (missing parts from reference TRBV7-9 and TRBJ2-1): DTGVSQNPRHKITKRGQNVTFRCDPISEHNRLYWYRQTLGQGPEFLTYFQNEAQLEKSRLLSDRFSAERPKGSFSTLEIQRTEQGDSAMYLCASSLKASRAGEQFFGPGTRLTVL.

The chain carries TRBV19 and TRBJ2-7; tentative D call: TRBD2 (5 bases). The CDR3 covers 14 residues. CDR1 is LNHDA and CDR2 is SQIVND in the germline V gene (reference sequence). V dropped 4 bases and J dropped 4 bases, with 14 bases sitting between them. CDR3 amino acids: CASSNAGGIYEQYF. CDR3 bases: TGTGCCAGTAGTAACGCGGGTGGGATTTACGAGCAGTACTTC.